This T cell receptor (beta chain) was sequenced in a study of blood T cell repertoires in COVID-19. Study-wide context: Sources were T cells, B-cell-depleted T cells, or PBMCs; the material itself was cDNA or gDNA.

Per germline, CDR1 SEHNR and CDR2 FQNEAQ (reference sequence). The CDR3 is 14 residues long. Trimming stripped 3 bases from V and 1 base from J, with 9 bases between. Generated by immunoSEQ multiplex PCR, the TCRdb table keeps only in-frame clones and is missing some. The repertoire consists of more than 150,000 clones, with around 87% occurring once and the leading ten covering approximately 2.7%. The material sequenced was peripheral blood. V and J are TRBV7-9 and TRBJ1-2; no clear D. The receptor comes from a man aged 35 to 55 with active or convalescent COVID-19. The CDR3 DNA sequence: TGTGCCAGCAGCTTGGGCAGGAATAACTATGGCTACACCTTC. Amino acids: CASSLGRNNYGYTF.